This TCR beta chain was documented in a study of Ad26.COV2.S vaccination and SARS-CoV-2 variants. In the study overall: Doses of Ad26.COV2.S were injected into muscle once or twice, 56 days apart. Study-wide results and caveats: Vaccinated individuals (as opposed to placebo recipients) had higher spike-specific TCR breadth. Once vaccination had occurred, spike-specific CD8+ and CD4+ T cell responses reportedly showed substantial breadth.

The ends lost 4 bases at V and 7 bases at J; junction bases unmatched: 10. Per germline, CDR1 SGHRS and CDR2 YFSETQ. The CDR3 runs to 15 residues. This clone was detected only once. Its cognate antigen is unknown. Profiling relied on immunoSEQ multiplex PCR, and the TCRdb table lists in-frame clones only, not all of them. The sample holds 350,000 to 400,000 clones, approximately 90% seen once. As for treatment: about 20 received Ad26.COV2.S at low or high dose, single or two shots; several received placebo; per-sample allocation not given. Samples analyzed were those drawn on day 63 after the first vaccine or placebo injection.

This receptor was taken from a person between 18 and 59 years old who received the Ad26.COV2.S COVID-19 vaccine or a placebo. The chain is built from TRBV5-1 and TRBJ2-1; 8 bases match TRBD2. The input for sequencing was peripheral blood, taken in a trial of Ad26.COV2.S vaccine versus placebo. CDR3 nucleotides: TGCGCCAGCAGCCTTCGGGTAGCGGGGATTAATGAGCAGTTCTTC. Translating gives CASSLRVAGINEQFF.